This note documents a single T cell receptor beta chain sequence. Participant reports of clinical history set cohort assignment. Recovered status in Cohort 3 required two negative PCRs, clearance, or symptom resolution. This record comes from a study of blood T cell repertoires in COVID-19. Generated by immunoSEQ multiplex PCR, the TCRdb table keeps only in-frame clones and is missing some. The data show about 200,000 clones, 89% seen once. The ends were cut back, 5 bases at V and 4 bases at J, with 13 bases in the middle. Germline V CDR1 and CDR2: SGHAT, FQNNGV. The CDR3 sequence is 14 residues long. V is TRBV11-2 and J is TRBJ2-3; D is possibly TRBD2 (6 bases). The sequence was collected from a woman aged 18-29 years who had recovered from COVID-19. The sequenced sample consisted of PBMCs or T cells enriched from blood (not recorded which). For the CDR3, the DNA is TGTGCCAGCAGCCCCGACGGAGGGGCAGATACGCAGTATTTT. It encodes CASSPDGGADTQYF. Variable domain in full (rest from reference TRBV11-2 and TRBJ2-3): EAGVAQSPRYKIIEKRQSVAFWCNPISGHATLYWYQQILGQGPKLLIQFQNNGVVDDSQLPKDRFSAERLKGVDSTLKIQPAKLEDSAVYLCASSPDGGADTQYFGPGTRLTVL.